One T cell receptor (beta chain) is described in this entry. The antigen remains undetermined. The entry originates in a study of Tregs in tolerant kidney transplant recipients. Overall study results and limits: Tolerant patients' donor-specific Tregs expanded beyond overall Tregs, suggesting antigen-driven growth.

The table came from immunoSEQ multiplex PCR; TCRdb's copy has only in-frame clones and leaves some out. The sample includes 60,000 to 70,000 clones, roughly 92% seen only once; the top ten take approximately 10%. The CDR3 is 14 residues long. V was clipped by 4 bases and J by 6 bases; unmatched bases: 6. Germline CDR1 reads MGHRA; CDR2 reads YSYEKL. Sequencing used CD8+ T cells from blood, obtained before the transplant. The clonotype comes from a human donor who received a combined kidney and bone marrow transplant. This chain links TRBV4-1 with TRBJ2-7, with 10 bases lining up with TRBD2. CDR3 loop: CASSLTSGTFEQYF. CDR3 DNA: TGCGCCAGCAGCCTTACTAGCGGGACTTTCGAGCAGTACTTC.